Following are 5 T cell receptor beta chains from one sample sequenced in a study of CD8 T cells in Susac syndrome. Reverse transcription used roughly 0.45 to 1 ug RNA and random hexamers. TCRdb redid the calling of the immunoSEQ multiplex PCR reads with MiXCR, one entry per CDR3 protein. This table has approximately 79,000 distinct CDR3 sequences, approximately 93% appearing once. Specimen: CD8+ T cells from PBMCs. These TCRs come from a human donor with Susac syndrome.

V is TRBV24-1 and J is TRBJ2-1, with 8 bases aligning to TRBD1. The V gene end was trimmed by 10 bases and the J gene end by 7 bases; junction bases not matched to a gene: 8. The CDR3 is 13 residues long. Germline lookup yields CDR1 KGHDR and CDR2 SFDVKD. The CDR3 coding sequence is TGTGCCACAGAGGACAGGGTAGGGAATGAGCAGTTCTTC. Amino acid sequence: CATEDRVGNEQFF.

Only one count was recorded for this clonotype. This chain joins TRBV18 and TRBJ1-3; D uncertain. This CDR3 comprises 16 residues. Germline V gene data show CDR1 as KGHSH and CDR2 as LQKENI. V lost 3 bases to trimming and J lost 0 bases, with 12 bases between them. The CDR3 here is CASSPSPALSGNTIYF. The CDR3 DNA is TGTGCCAGCTCACCTTCTCCAGCGCTCTCTGGAAACACCATATATTTT.

The V gene is TRBV27, the J gene TRBJ2-3, with TRBD1 matching 9 bases. With V trimmed by 0 bases and J by 5 bases, 6 bases remained unmatched. Germline CDR1 MNHEY, CDR2 SMNVEV (reference sequence). This CDR3 has 16 amino acids. As DNA, the CDR3 is TGTGCCAGCAGTTTATCCGGGACAGGGTACGGAGATACGCAGTATTTT. Translating gives CASSLSGTGYGDTQYF.

This chain connects TRBV20-1 to TRBJ2-3, with D unclear. V was trimmed by 6 bases and J by 4 bases, leaving 8 bases between them. The germline gives CDR1 DFQATT, CDR2 SNEGSKA (reference sequence). The CDR3 is 11 residues long. In DNA form, the CDR3 reads TGCAGTGCCCGCTCAGCAGATACGCAGTATTTT. It encodes CSARSADTQYF.

This chain joins TRBV7-9 and TRBJ2-3; D is perhaps TRBD2 (6 bases). Trimming took off 5 bases at V and 2 bases at J, with 11 bases between the two ends. CDR3 length: 14 residues. CDR1 is SEHNR and CDR2 is FQNEAQ in the germline V gene (reference sequence). The CDR3, as DNA: TGTGCCAGCAGCATCCGGGACTCCACAGATACGCAGTATTTT. This translates into CASSIRDSTDTQYF.